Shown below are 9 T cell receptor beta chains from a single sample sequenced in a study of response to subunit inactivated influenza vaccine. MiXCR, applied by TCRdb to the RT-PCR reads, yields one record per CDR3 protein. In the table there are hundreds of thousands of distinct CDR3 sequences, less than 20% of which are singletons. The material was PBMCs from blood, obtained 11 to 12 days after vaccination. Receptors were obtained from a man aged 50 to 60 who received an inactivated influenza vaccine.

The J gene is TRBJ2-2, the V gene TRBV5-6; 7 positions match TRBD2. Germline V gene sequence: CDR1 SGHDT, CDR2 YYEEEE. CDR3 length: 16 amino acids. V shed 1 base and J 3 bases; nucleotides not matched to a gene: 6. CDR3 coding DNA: TGTGCCAGCAGCTTGCCGCGGGAGTCCCACACCGGGGAGCTGTTTTTT. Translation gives CASSLPRESHTGELFF.

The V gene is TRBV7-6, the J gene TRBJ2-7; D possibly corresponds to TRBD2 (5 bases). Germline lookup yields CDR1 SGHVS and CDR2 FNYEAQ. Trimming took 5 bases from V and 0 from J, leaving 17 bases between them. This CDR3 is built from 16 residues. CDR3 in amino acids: CASSPGGLRSSYEQYF. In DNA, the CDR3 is TGTGCCAGCAGCCCGGGTGGACTCAGGAGCTCCTACGAGCAGTACTTC.

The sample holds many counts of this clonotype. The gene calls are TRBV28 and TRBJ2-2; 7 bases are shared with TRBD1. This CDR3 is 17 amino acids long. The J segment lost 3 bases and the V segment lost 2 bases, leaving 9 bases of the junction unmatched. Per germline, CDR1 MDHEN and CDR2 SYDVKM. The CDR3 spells CASSLDPRDSYTGELFF. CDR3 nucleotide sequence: TGTGCCAGCAGTTTAGACCCCCGGGACAGCTACACCGGGGAGCTGTTTTTT.

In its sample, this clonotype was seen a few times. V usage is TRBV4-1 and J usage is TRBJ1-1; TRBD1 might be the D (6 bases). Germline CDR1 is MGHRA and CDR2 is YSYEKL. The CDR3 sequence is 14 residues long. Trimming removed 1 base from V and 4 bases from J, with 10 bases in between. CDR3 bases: TGCGCCAGCAGCCAAGCCCCAGGGGTCACTGAAGCTTTCTTT. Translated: CASSQAPGVTEAFF.

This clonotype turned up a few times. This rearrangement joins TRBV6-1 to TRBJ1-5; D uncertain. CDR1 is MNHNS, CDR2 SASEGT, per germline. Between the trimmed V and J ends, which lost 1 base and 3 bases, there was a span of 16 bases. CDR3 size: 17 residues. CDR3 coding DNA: TGTGCCAGCAGTGAAGTAGCAGGCAGCCACTACAATCAGCCCCAGCATTTT. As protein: CASSEVAGSHYNQPQHF.

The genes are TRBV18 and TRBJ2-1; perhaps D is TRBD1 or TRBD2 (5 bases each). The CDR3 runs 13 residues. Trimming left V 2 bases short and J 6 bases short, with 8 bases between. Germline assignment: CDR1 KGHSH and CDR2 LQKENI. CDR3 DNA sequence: TGTGCCAGCTCACCAGGGGCGGGCAATGAGCAGTTCTTC. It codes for CASSPGAGNEQFF. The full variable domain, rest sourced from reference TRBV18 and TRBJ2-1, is NAGVMQNPRHLVRRRGQEARLRCSPMKGHSHVYWYRQLPEEGLKFMVYLQKENIIDESGMPKERFSAEFPKEGPSILRIQQVVRGDSAAYFCASSPGAGNEQFFGPGTRLTVL.

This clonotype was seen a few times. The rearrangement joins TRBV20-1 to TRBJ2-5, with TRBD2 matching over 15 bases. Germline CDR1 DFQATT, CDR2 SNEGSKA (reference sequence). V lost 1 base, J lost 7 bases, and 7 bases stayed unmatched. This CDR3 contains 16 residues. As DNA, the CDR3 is TGCAGTGCTAGAGTAGGACTAGCGGGAGGGCGGCTGACCCAGTACTTC. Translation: CSARVGLAGGRLTQYF.

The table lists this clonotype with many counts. The DNA of the CDR3 is TGCAGTGTGTCCGGGGGCAATCAGCCCCAGCATTTT. It is translated as CSVSGGNQPQHF. This chain connects TRBV20-1 to TRBJ1-5; D remains ambiguous. The germline V and J ends were trimmed by 7 bases and 2 bases, with 9 bases remaining between them. Germline V lookup: CDR1 DFQATT, CDR2 SNEGSKA (reference sequence). CDR3 size: 12 residues.

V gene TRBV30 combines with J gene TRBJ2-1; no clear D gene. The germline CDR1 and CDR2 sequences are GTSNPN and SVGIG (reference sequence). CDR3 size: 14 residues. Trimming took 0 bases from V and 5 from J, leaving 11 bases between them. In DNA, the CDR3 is TGTGCCTGGAGTGTGTGGCAGGAGCACAATGAGCAGTTCTTC. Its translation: CAWSVWQEHNEQFF.